Each of the 3 T cell receptor beta chains below was sequenced from the same sample in a study of cytomegalovirus exposure and HLA in healthy donors. The PCR made use of 60 Vbeta and 13 Jbeta primers. Repertoires were generated with immunoSEQ multiplex PCR, while TCRdb's copy carries only in-frame clones and drops some. The sample includes roughly 140,000 clones, approximately 9% seen only once; the top ten take 1.5% to 2%. The sequenced material came from PBMCs. The receptors come from a male donor in good health and CMV-seronegative.

This clone has more than one count but fewer than ten. The chain links TRBV29-1 to TRBJ2-2; D call uncertain. The V gene's germline CDR1 is SQVTM and CDR2 ANQGSEA. V was pared by 4 bases and J by 1 base, with 10 bases between. This CDR3 is built from 14 residues. The CDR3 is CSVAEYRNTGELFF. The CDR3 DNA is TGCAGCGTTGCCGAATATAGGAACACCGGGGAGCTGTTTTTT.

This clone was counted only a few times. This chain connects TRBV6-5 to TRBJ2-7; possible D gene TRBD2, 6 bases. Germline V gene lookup returns CDR1 MNHEY and CDR2 SVGAGI. V lost 6 bases and J lost 4, with 13 bases in between. CDR3 length equals 13 residues. The CDR3 DNA sequence: TGTGCCAGCAGGGCGGGACCCTCTTACGAGCAGTACTTC. Translation gives CASRAGPSYEQYF.

This chain joins TRBV6-1 and TRBJ1-2; D is undetermined. Germline values: CDR1 MNHNS, CDR2 SASEGT. This CDR3 region has 15 residues. V gave up 2 bases and J gave up 5 bases, with 15 bases separating them. In DNA form, the CDR3 reads TGTGCCAGCAGTGAACTAAGCGGATTTGCGTATGGCTACACCTTC. The encoded protein is CASSELSGFAYGYTF.